This T cell receptor beta chain was observed in a study of radiotherapy plus CTLA-4 blockade in lung cancer (dated by TCRdb to the late 2010s). Describing the broader study: Objective responses occurred in roughly a sixth of enrolled patients, and 30% to 35% achieved disease control.

General study outcomes and caveats: After treatment with radiotherapy and ipilimumab, TCR clones that originated in tumors expanded in peripheral blood. The strongest predictors of response, as reported, were early dynamic changes in blood T cell clones along with a rise in serum interferon-beta after radiation.

CDR3 length: 15 amino acids, cysteine to phenylalanine. The entry retains the CDR3 DNA only, 45 bases that are in frame from base 1. Sequences LNHDA (CDR1) and SQIVND (CDR2) are obtained from the germline V gene (reference sequence). After removal of 7 bases from V and 5 bases from J, the junction retains 9 bases not matched to a gene. The study evaluated CTLA-4 blockade (ipilimumab) given together with focal radiation therapy in patients who had chemo-refractory metastatic non-small-cell lung cancer. The receptor library was made with the immunoSEQ multiplex PCR assay. TCRdb carries this immuneACCESS record with in-frame sequences only. Its versions omit some clonotypes, under half of them owing to an unresolved V gene in the studies checked, with the rest unexplained. This sample comprises about 120,000 clones, about 87% of them detected only once. Approximately 7.2% of the sample comes from the top ten.

A word on this clone: Its antigen is still unknown. Base qualities are not at hand, and no much larger clone is one base apart.

The rearranged segments are TRBV19 and TRBJ2-3, with 10 middle bases fitting TRBD2. This clonotype originated in a human donor with non-small cell lung cancer that progressed on radiotherapy plus ipilimumab. Here the sequenced sample was peripheral blood, taken from a patient treated with radiotherapy plus ipilimumab. Read as DNA, the sequence is TGTGCCAGTAATTCCCCGGGACTAGCGAGAGATACGCAGTATTTT. It codes for CASNSPGLARDTQYF.